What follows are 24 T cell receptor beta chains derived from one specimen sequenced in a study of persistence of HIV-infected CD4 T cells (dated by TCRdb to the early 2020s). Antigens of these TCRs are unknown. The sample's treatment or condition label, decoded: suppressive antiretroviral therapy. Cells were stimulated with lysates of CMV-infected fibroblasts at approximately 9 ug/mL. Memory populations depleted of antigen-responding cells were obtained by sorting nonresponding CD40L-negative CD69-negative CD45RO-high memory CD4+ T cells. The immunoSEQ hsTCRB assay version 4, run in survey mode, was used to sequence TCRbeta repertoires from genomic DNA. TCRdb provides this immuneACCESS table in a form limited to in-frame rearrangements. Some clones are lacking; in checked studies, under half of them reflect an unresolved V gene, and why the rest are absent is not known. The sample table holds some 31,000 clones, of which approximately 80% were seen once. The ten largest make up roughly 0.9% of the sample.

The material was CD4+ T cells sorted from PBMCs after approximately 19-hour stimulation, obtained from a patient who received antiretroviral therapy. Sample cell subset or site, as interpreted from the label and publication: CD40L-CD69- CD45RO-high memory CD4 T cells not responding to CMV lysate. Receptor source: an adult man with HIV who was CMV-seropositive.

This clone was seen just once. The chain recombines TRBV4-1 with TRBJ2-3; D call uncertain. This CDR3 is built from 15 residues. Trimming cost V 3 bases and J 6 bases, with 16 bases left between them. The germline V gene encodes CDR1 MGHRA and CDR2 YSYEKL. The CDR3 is CASSHSGFAPDTQYF. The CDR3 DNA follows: TGCGCCAGCAGCCACTCGGGCTTCGCCCCCGATACGCAGTATTTT.

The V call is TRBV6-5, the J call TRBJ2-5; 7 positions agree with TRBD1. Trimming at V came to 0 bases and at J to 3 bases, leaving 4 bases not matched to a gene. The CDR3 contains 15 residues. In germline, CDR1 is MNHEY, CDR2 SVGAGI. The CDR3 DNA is TGTGCCAGCAGTTACTCCGGGACAGCTAAAGAGACCCAGTACTTC. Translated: CASSYSGTAKETQYF.

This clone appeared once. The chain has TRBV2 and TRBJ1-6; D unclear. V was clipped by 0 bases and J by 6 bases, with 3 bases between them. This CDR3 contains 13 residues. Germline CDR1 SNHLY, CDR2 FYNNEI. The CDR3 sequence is CASSEASNSPLHF. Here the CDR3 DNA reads TGTGCCAGCAGTGAAGCCTCTAATTCACCCCTCCACTTT.

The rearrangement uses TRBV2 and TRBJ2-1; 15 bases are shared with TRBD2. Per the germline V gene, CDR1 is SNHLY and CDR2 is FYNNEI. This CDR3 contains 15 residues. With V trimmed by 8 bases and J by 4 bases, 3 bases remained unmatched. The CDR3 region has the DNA TGTGCCAGCGGGACTAGCGGGGGGATTTACAATGAGCAGTTCTTC. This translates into CASGTSGGIYNEQFF.

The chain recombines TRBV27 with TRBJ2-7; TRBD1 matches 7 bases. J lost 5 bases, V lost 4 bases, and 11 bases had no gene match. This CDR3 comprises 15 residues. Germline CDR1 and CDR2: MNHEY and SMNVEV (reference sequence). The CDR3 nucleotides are TGTGCCAGCAGTTCCGCCGGGACAGTAACGAACGAGCAGTACTTC. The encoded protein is CASSSAGTVTNEQYF.

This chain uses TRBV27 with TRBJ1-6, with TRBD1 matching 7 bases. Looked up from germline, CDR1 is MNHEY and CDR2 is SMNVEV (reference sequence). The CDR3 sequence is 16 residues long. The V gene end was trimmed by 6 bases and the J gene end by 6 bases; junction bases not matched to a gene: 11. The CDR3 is CASSPADRTINSPLHF. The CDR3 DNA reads TGTGCCAGCAGCCCCGCGGACAGGACGATTAATTCACCCCTCCACTTT.

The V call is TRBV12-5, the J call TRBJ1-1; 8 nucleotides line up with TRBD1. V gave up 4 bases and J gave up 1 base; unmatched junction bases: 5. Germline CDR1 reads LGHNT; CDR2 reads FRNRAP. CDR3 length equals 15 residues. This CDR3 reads CASGSDRARNTEAFF. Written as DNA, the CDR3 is TGTGCTAGTGGTTCGGACAGGGCTCGGAACACTGAAGCTTTCTTT.

The CDR3 DNA is TGTGCCAGCACTGTGGGAGGACGATTGAACACTGAAGCTTTCTTT. Encoded protein: CASTVGGRLNTEAFF. V and J are TRBV7-2 and TRBJ1-1; D gene uncertain. This CDR3 has 15 amino acids. Germline V CDR1 and CDR2: SGHTA, FQGNSA. Trimming took off 7 bases at V and 0 bases at J, with 15 bases between the two ends.

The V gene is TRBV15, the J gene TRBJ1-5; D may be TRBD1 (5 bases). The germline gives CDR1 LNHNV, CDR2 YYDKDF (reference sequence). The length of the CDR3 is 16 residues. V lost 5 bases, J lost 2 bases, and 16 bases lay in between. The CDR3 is CATSGTGSYGNQPQHF. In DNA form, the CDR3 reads TGTGCCACCAGCGGGACTGGGAGTTACGGCAATCAGCCCCAGCATTTT.

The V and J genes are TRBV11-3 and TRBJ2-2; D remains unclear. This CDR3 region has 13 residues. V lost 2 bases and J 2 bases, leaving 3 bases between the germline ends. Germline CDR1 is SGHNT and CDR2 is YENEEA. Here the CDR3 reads CASSLYNTGELFF. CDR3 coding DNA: TGTGCCAGCAGCTTATATAACACCGGGGAGCTGTTTTTT.

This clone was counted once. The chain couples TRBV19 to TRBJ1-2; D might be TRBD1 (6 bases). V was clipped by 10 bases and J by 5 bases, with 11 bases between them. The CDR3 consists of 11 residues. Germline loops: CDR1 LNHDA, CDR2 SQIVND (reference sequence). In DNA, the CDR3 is TGTGCCACGGGGGCGAGGTATGGCTACACCTTC. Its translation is CATGARYGYTF. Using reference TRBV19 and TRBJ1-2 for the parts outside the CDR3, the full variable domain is DGGITQSPKYLFRKEGQNVTLSCEQNLNHDAMYWYRQDPGQGLRLIYYSQIVNDFQKGDIAEGYSVSREKKESFPLTVTSAQKNPTAFYLCATGARYGYTFGSGTRLTVV.

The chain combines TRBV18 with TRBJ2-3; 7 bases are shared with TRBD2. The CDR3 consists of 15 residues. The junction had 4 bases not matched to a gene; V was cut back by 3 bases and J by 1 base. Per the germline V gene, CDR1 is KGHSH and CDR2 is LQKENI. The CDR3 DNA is TGTGCCAGCTCACCCGGCGGGGGTGGCACAGATACGCAGTATTTT. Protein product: CASSPGGGGTDTQYF.

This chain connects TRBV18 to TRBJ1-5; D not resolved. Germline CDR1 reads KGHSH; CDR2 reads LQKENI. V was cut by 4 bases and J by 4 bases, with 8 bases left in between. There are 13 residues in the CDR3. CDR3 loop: CASSRLENQPQHF. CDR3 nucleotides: TGTGCCAGCTCACGACTAGAGAATCAGCCCCAGCATTTT.

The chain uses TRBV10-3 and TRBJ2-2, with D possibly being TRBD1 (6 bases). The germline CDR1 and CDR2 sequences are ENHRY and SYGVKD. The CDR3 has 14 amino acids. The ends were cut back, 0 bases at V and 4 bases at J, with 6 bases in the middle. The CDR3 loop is CAISESGGTGELFF. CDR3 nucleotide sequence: TGTGCCATCAGTGAGTCAGGGGGCACCGGGGAGCTGTTTTTT.

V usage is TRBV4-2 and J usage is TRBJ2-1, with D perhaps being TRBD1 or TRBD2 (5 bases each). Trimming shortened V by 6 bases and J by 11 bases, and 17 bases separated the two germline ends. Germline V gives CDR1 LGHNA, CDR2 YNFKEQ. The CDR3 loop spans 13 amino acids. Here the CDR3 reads CASRPGTGPQQFF. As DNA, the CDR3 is TGTGCCAGCAGACCCGGGACGGGGCCCCAGCAGTTCTTC.

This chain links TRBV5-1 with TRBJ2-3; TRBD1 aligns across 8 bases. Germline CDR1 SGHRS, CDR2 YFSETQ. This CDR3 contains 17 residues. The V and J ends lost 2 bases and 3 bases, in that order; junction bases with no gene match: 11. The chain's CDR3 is CASSFGASGGWTDTQYF. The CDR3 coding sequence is TGCGCCAGCAGCTTTGGGGCTTCAGGGGGCTGGACAGATACGCAGTATTTT.

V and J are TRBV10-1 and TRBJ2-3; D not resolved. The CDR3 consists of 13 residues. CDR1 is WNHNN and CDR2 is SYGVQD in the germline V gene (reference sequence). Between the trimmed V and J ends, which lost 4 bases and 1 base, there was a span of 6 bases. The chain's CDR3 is CASSALRTDTQYF. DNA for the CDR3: TGCGCCAGCAGTGCCCTCCGCACAGATACGCAGTATTTT.

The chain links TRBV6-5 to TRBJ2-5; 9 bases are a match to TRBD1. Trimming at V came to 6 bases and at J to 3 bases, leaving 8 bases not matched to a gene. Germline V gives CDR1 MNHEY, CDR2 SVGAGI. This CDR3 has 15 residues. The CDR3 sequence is CASSPGQGRKETQYF. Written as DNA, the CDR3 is TGTGCCAGCAGCCCGGGACAGGGAAGAAAAGAGACCCAGTACTTC.

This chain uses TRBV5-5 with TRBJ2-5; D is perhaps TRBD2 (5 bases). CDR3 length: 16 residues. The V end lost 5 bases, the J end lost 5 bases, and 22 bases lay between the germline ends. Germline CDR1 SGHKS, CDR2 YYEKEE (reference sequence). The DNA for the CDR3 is TGTGCCAGCAGACGGGAATCCATCCTAGTCGGGGAGACCCAGTACTTC. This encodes CASRRESILVGETQYF.

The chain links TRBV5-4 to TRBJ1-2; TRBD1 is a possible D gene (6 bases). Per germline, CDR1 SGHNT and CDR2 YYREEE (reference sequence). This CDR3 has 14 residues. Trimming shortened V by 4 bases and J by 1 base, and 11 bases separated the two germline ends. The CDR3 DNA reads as TGTGCCAGCAGCCTGGACAGATTTAACTATGGCTACACCTTC. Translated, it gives CASSLDRFNYGYTF.

The CDR3 loop reads CASSLALNEKLFF. CDR3 sequence (DNA): TGTGCCAGCAGCTTAGCGCTGAATGAAAAACTGTTTTTT. The V call is TRBV7-9, the J call TRBJ1-4; no clear D gene. The V and J ends lost 0 bases and 5 bases respectively, with 4 bases between them. The germline gives CDR1 SEHNR, CDR2 FQNEAQ (reference sequence). The CDR3 contains 13 residues. The full variable domain, completed using reference TRBV7-9 and TRBJ1-4, is DTGVSQNPRHKITKRGQNVTFRCDPISEHNRLYWYRQTLGQGPEFLTYFQNEAQLEKSRLLSDRFSAERPKGSFSTLEIQRTEQGDSAMYLCASSLALNEKLFFGSGTQLSVL.

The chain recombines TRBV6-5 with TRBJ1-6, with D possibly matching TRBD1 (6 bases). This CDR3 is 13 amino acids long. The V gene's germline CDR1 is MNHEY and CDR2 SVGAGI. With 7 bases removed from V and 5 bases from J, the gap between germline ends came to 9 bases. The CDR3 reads CASKYRDNSPLHF. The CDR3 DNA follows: TGTGCCAGCAAGTACAGGGATAATTCACCCCTCCACTTT.

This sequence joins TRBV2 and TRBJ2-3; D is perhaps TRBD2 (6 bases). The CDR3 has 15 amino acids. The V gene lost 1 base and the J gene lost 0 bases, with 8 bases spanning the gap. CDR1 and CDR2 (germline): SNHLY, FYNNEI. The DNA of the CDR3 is TGTGCCAGCAGTGAAGAGGGACTCAGCACAGATACGCAGTATTTT. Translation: CASSEEGLSTDTQYF.

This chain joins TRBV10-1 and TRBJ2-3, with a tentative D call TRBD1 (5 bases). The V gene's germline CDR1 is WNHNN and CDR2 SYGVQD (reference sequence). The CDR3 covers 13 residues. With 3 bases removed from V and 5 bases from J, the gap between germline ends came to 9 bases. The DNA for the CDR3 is TGCGCCAGCAGTGACCCAGGGCGAGATACGCAGTATTTT. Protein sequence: CASSDPGRDTQYF.